This T cell receptor (beta chain) was obtained from a study of shared clonotypes between healthy human individuals. From germline, CDR1 is SGHDT and CDR2 YYEEEE. The CDR3 length is 15 residues. Losses at the gene ends were 4 bases for V and 6 bases for J; bases not matched to a gene: 7. The sample holds one count of this clone. Sequenced by immunoSEQ multiplex PCR; TCRdb stores in-frame clones only, minus some. The sample lists about 470,000 clones, roughly 83% occurring once. This chain joins TRBV5-6 and TRBJ2-3, with 11 bases lining up with TRBD2. This clonotype originated in a woman aged 35 to 49 in good health. Some clones in this sample may be carry-over from other donors' samples. The sequenced material came from PBMCs. This CDR3 reads CASSDSGRADDTQYF. CDR3 bases: TGTGCCAGCAGCGATAGCGGGAGGGCTGACGATACGCAGTATTTT. The variable domain in full, with the rest retrieved from reference TRBV5-6 and TRBJ2-3, is DAGVTQSPTHLIKTRGQQVTLRCSPKSGHDTVSWYQQALGQGPQFIFQYYEEEERQRGNFPDRFSGHQFPNYSSELNVNALLLGDSALYLCASSDSGRADDTQYFGPGTRLTVL.